This TCR beta chain comes out of a study of shared clonotypes between healthy human individuals. Study-wide points: Estimated richness was generally greater in naive than memory subsets.

It was into CD45RA+ naive and CD45RA-negative memory subsets that the CD4+ cells were split. Comment on this clone: What it binds is unknown.

Produced via immunoSEQ multiplex PCR; TCRdb's table is partial and in-frame only. The sample includes 2 million to 2.5 million clones, about 94% seen only once; the top ten take about 0.13%. The sequence derives from a man aged 18 to 29 in good health. Sequenced: naive CD4+ T cells sorted from blood. Sample subset: CD45RA+ positively selected.

The CDR3 reads CASIIDRLNGYTF. CDR3 bases: TGTGCCAGCATTATCGACAGGCTGAATGGCTACACCTTC. This chain connects TRBV6-1 to TRBJ1-2, with a weak D call TRBD1 (6 bases). The CDR3 totals 13 residues. V lost 7 bases to trimming and J lost 6 bases, with 15 bases between them. The germline gives CDR1 MNHNS, CDR2 SASEGT.